A single sample gave rise to the 5 T cell receptor beta chains below, sequenced in a study of T cells after somatic rescue of genetic block. Here immunoSEQ multiplex PCR was the method, and the copy in TCRdb shows in-frame clones only, minus some. The sample holds about 67,000 clones, roughly nine tenths seen once. What was sequenced was peripheral blood mononuclear cells (PBMCs). Receptors originate from a man aged 35 to 55.

The CDR3 here is CASSYEGSGEAFF. The CDR3, as DNA: TGTGCCAGCAGTTACGAGGGTAGTGGGGAAGCTTTCTTT. V and J are TRBV6-5 and TRBJ1-1; D is uncertain. CDR3 length: 13 amino acids. V lost 2 bases and J 8 bases, leaving 12 bases between the germline ends. Germline-derived CDR1 and CDR2 are MNHEY and SVGAGI.

The chain combines TRBV5-8 with TRBJ2-4; tentatively, D is TRBD1 or TRBD2 (5 bases each). The germline CDR1 and CDR2 sequences are SGHTS and YDEGEE. The CDR3 extends over 17 amino acids. Trimming took off 1 base at V and 7 bases at J, with 21 bases between the two ends. The CDR3 nucleotides are TGTGCCAGCAGCTTGAGGTCGGGGACCTCCGTTTTGAACATTCAGTACTTC. It is translated as CASSLRSGTSVLNIQYF.

As DNA, the CDR3 is TGTGCCAGCAGCTTAAATCCTAGCGGGGGAAGCACAGATACGCAGTATTTT. It yields the protein CASSLNPSGGSTDTQYF. This chain links TRBV7-6 with TRBJ2-3; 10 nucleotides match TRBD2. CDR1 and CDR2 (germline): SGHVS, FNYEAQ. The length of the CDR3 is 17 residues. The V and J ends lost 2 bases and 0 bases, in that order; junction bases with no gene match: 5.

The count of this clone is one. This CDR3 is also generated by other DNA sequences in the sample. V gene TRBV18 combines with J gene TRBJ2-3; D remains ambiguous. The CDR3 extends over 13 amino acids. V gave up 6 bases and J gave up 0 bases, with 7 bases separating them. Germline CDR1 KGHSH, CDR2 LQKENI. CDR3 protein: CASSPTSTDTQYF. The CDR3 DNA reads as TGTGCCAGCTCGCCCACTAGCACAGATACGCAGTATTTT.

This chain joins TRBV10-1 and TRBJ2-7; 9 bases are shared with TRBD1. Germline lookup yields CDR1 WNHNN and CDR2 SYGVQD (reference sequence). The CDR3 is made up of 15 amino acids. The junction had 7 bases not matched to a gene; V was cut back by 3 bases and J by 4 bases. Here the CDR3 DNA reads TGCGCCAGCAGTGATCCCGGGACAGGGATTTACGAGCAGTACTTC. It translates to CASSDPGTGIYEQYF.